A single sample gave rise to the 5 T cell receptor beta chains below, sequenced in a study of T cells in Graves' hyperthyroidism and ophthalmopathy. The investigators amplified TCR beta CDR3 regions from RNA transcripts. The TCR CDR3 first-round RT-PCR relied on the HTBI primer set. TCRdb called the multiplex PCR reads again in MiXCR, with one record for every CDR3 protein. The table lists roughly 300,000 distinct CDR3 sequences, more than 11% of them singletons. Material for sequencing was blood. The source of these receptors is a woman between 25 and 40 years old with Graves' hyperthyroidism.

This sequence joins TRBV11-2 and TRBJ2-7; 7 bases match TRBD1. V trimming: 4 bases; J trimming: 3 bases; junction bases outside the gene matches: 15. Germline values: CDR1 SGHAT, CDR2 FQNNGV. The CDR3 loop spans 17 amino acids. The CDR3 sequence is CASSWSRGTVGRYEQYF. DNA for the CDR3: TGTGCCAGCAGCTGGTCCCGAGGGACAGTCGGCCGCTACGAGCAGTACTTC.

This clonotype has at least ten counts. This chain connects TRBV7-9 to TRBJ1-6, with unresolved D. Germline V gene lookup returns CDR1 SEHNR and CDR2 FQNEAQ (reference sequence). The CDR3 runs to 12 residues. Trimming shortened V by 3 bases and J by 11 bases, and 8 bases separated the two germline ends. The CDR3 DNA reads as TGTGCCAGCAGCTTTTCCCATCCACCCCTCCACTTT. Protein sequence: CASSFSHPPLHF. Complete variable domain (other parts from reference TRBV7-9 and TRBJ1-6): DTGVSQNPRHKITKRGQNVTFRCDPISEHNRLYWYRQTLGQGPEFLTYFQNEAQLEKSRLLSDRFSAERPKGSFSTLEIQRTEQGDSAMYLCASSFSHPPLHFGNGTRLTVT.

This clonotype appeared a few times. A clone one base away is much larger, so this may be a read error. The rearrangement links TRBV11-3 to TRBJ1-1, with 7 bases matching TRBD1. CDR1 is SGHNT, CDR2 YENEEA, per germline. The CDR3 has 13 residues. This CDR3 reads CASSLGQGDETFF. For the CDR3, the DNA is TGTGCCAGCAGCTTAGGGCAGGGGGATGAAACTTTCTTT.

The chain joins TRBV5-6 to TRBJ2-2, with D perhaps TRBD2 (6 bases). The germline V gene encodes CDR1 SGHDT and CDR2 YYEEEE. CDR3 size: 16 residues. The V and J ends lost 3 bases and 1 base respectively, with 13 bases between them. Here the CDR3 DNA reads TGTGCCAGCAGCTCTATAGGGACTGTGAACACCGGGGAGCTGTTTTTT. It yields the protein CASSSIGTVNTGELFF. Looking up the rest from reference TRBV5-6 and TRBJ2-2 gives the full variable domain: DAGVTQSPTHLIKTRGQQVTLRCSPKSGHDTVSWYQQALGQGPQFIFQYYEEEERQRGNFPDRFSGHQFPNYSSELNVNALLLGDSALYLCASSSIGTVNTGELFFGEGSRLTVL.

This clonotype has only a few counts. This chain's CDR3 is CASSQDVGGYYEQYF. CDR3 bases: TGCGCCAGCAGCCAAGACGTAGGAGGGTACTACGAGCAGTACTTC. The rearrangement links TRBV4-3 to TRBJ2-7; D possibly corresponds to TRBD2 (6 bases). This CDR3 spans 15 amino acids. The germline gives CDR1 LGHNA, CDR2 YSLEER. The V gene lost 0 bases and the J gene lost 3 bases, with 12 bases spanning the gap.